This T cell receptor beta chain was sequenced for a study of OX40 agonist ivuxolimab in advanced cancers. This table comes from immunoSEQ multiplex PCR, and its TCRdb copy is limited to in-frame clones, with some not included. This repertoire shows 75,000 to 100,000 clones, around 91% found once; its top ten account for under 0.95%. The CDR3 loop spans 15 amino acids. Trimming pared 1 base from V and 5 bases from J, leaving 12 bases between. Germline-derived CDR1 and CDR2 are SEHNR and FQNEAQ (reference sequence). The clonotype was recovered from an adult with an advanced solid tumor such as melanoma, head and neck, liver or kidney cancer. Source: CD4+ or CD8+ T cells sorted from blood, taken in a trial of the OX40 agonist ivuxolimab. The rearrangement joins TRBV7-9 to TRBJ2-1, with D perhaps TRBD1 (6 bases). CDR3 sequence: CASSLVGDKDNEQFF. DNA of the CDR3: TGTGCCAGCAGCTTAGTGGGGGACAAAGACAATGAGCAGTTCTTC.